This T cell receptor beta chain derives from a study of T cells in Graves' hyperthyroidism and ophthalmopathy. Study-wide findings and caveats: Most thyroid clonotypes expanded above 0.001 appeared in blood too.

TCR beta CDR3 region amplification was performed from RNA transcripts. The TCR CDR3 was amplified in a first-round RT-PCR using the HTBI primer set. TCRdb passed the multiplex PCR reads through MiXCR, listing each CDR3 protein once. The table shows hundreds of thousands of distinct CDR3 sequences, with nearly 45% occurring only once. For this clonotype: Its antigen is still unknown.

Looked up from germline, CDR1 is DFQATT and CDR2 is SNEGSKA (reference sequence). This CDR3 contains 13 residues. The sample consisted of peripheral blood or thyroid tissue (not recorded which). V usage is TRBV20-1 and J usage is TRBJ2-5, with a tentative D call TRBD1 (6 bases). This sequence was found in an adult man with Graves' disease, either hyperthyroidism or ophthalmopathy (not recorded which). CDR3 in DNA: TGCAGCTTAGATCAGGGGTACCAAGAGACCCAGTACTTC. It translates to CSLDQGYQETQYF.